One and the same sample provided the 18 T cell receptor beta chains below, sequenced in a study of T cell responses to AZD1222 COVID-19 vaccine. The assay was immunoSEQ multiplex PCR, and TCRdb's table has in-frame clones only and misses some. The sample records about 88,000 clones, about nine tenths being singletons. The source was peripheral blood, collected on day 0 of AZD1222 vaccination. These receptors were collected from an adult in good health.

The genes are TRBV30 and TRBJ2-3; a weak D match, TRBD1 (7 bases). This CDR3 comprises 16 residues. The germline CDR1 and CDR2 sequences are GTSNPN and SVGIG (reference sequence). The V and J ends lost 0 bases and 6 bases respectively, with 19 bases between them. For the CDR3, the DNA is TGTGCCTGGAGTGTTTCTGGCGGGACAGCGGTGGATACGCAGTATTTT. Translated, it gives CAWSVSGGTAVDTQYF. The full variable domain, in which reference TRBV30 and TRBJ2-3 provide the parts outside the CDR3, is SQTIHQWPATLVQPVGSPLSLECTVEGTSNPNLYWYRQAAGRGLQLLFYSVGIGQISSEVPQNLSASRPQDRQFILSSKKLLLSDSGFYLCAWSVSGGTAVDTQYFGPGTRLTVL.

The chain employs TRBV11-2 and TRBJ1-4; no clear D gene. The CDR3 extends over 14 amino acids. The germline V gene has CDR1 SGHAT and CDR2 FQNNGV. Trimming stripped 4 bases from V and 8 bases from J, with 14 bases between. For the CDR3, the DNA is TGTGCCAGCAGCTACGGACGGCTGGGGGAAAAACTGTTTTTT. Residues: CASSYGRLGEKLFF.

The V gene is TRBV18, the J gene TRBJ2-1; no firm D call. Germline assignment: CDR1 KGHSH and CDR2 LQKENI. Trimming removed 6 bases from V and 2 bases from J, with 14 bases in between. The CDR3 runs to 15 residues. CDR3 DNA: TGTGCCAGCTCGCTGGGCGCCGTGGCCTACAATGAGCAGTTCTTC. Translating gives CASSLGAVAYNEQFF.

The table lists this clone with a few counts. The chain uses TRBV11-2 and TRBJ2-7, with TRBD1 matching over 8 bases. With V trimmed by 9 bases and J by 2 bases, 6 bases remained unmatched. Germline V gives CDR1 SGHAT, CDR2 FQNNGV. The CDR3 loop spans 13 amino acids. CDR3: CASSRGLTYEQYF. The CDR3 nucleotides are TGTGCCAGTTCCAGGGGGCTGACCTACGAGCAGTACTTC. Using reference TRBV11-2 and TRBJ2-7 for the parts outside the CDR3, the full variable domain is EAGVAQSPRYKIIEKRQSVAFWCNPISGHATLYWYQQILGQGPKLLIQFQNNGVVDDSQLPKDRFSAERLKGVDSTLKIQPAKLEDSAVYLCASSRGLTYEQYFGPGTRLTVT.

V gene TRBV4-3 combines with J gene TRBJ1-1; maybe TRBD1 (5 bases). Germline V gene sequence: CDR1 LGHNA, CDR2 YSLEER. Trimming took off 1 base at V and 0 bases at J, with 9 bases between the two ends. The CDR3 loop spans 15 amino acids. The DNA for the CDR3 is TGCGCCAGCAGCCAAGGCTTGGGGCTGAACACTGAAGCTTTCTTT. Protein sequence: CASSQGLGLNTEAFF.

A few counts support this clone. The chain links TRBV19 to TRBJ1-6; D may be TRBD1 (5 bases). CDR1 LNHDA and CDR2 SQIVND come from the germline V gene (reference sequence). V shed 4 bases and J shed 11 bases, with 18 bases lying between them. This CDR3 has 15 residues. The CDR3 DNA is TGTGCCAGTAGTACAGGGTTCGTCCAATATCCACCCCTCCACTTT. Amino acid sequence: CASSTGFVQYPPLHF.

The J gene is TRBJ2-1, the V gene TRBV7-9; D gene ambiguous. CDR1 is SEHNR and CDR2 is FQNEAQ in the germline V gene (reference sequence). This CDR3 contains 15 residues. The V and J ends lost 1 base and 6 bases respectively, with 13 bases between them. The CDR3 is CASSLDGEGFNEQFF. CDR3 nucleotide sequence: TGTGCCAGCAGCTTAGATGGTGAAGGTTTCAATGAGCAGTTCTTC.

CDR3 sequence reads: CASSPLQTGVFREFF. Here the CDR3 DNA reads TGTGCCAGCTCACCGCTGCAGACAGGCGTGTTTCGTGAGTTCTTC. The genes are TRBV18 and TRBJ2-1, with TRBD1 as a possible D gene (6 bases). V was trimmed by 3 bases and J by 14 bases, leaving 23 bases between them. The germline gives CDR1 KGHSH, CDR2 LQKENI. CDR3 length equals 15 residues. Supplemented by reference TRBV18 and TRBJ2-1, the full variable domain reads NAGVMQNPRHLVRRRGQEARLRCSPMKGHSHVYWYRQLPEEGLKFMVYLQKENIIDESGMPKERFSAEFPKEGPSILRIQQVVRGDSAAYFCASSPLQTGVFREFFGPGTRLTVL.

The J gene is TRBJ2-3, the V gene TRBV30; perhaps TRBD1 as D (6 bases). Germline CDR1 and CDR2: GTSNPN and SVGIG (reference sequence). The CDR3 is made up of 13 amino acids. Trimming left V 6 bases short and J 2 bases short, with 12 bases between. The CDR3, as DNA: TGTGCCTGTAGACAGGACCTCACAGATACGCAGTATTTT. As protein: CACRQDLTDTQYF.

CDR3 region: CASSRYRDGGELFF. The CDR3 DNA sequence: TGTGCCAGCAGTCGCTACAGGGATGGCGGGGAGCTGTTTTTT. The chain uses TRBV9 and TRBJ2-2, with D tentatively TRBD1 (6 bases). CDR3 length: 14 residues. The V end lost 5 bases, the J end lost 7 bases, and 15 bases lay between the germline ends. Germline CDR1 SGDLS, CDR2 YYNGEE. The full variable domain, its missing parts supplied by reference TRBV9 and TRBJ2-2, is DSGVTQTPKHLITATGQRVTLRCSPRSGDLSVYWYQQSLDQGLQFLIQYYNGEERAKGNILERFSAQQFPDLHSELNLSSLELGDSALYFCASSRYRDGGELFFGEGSRLTVL.

V is TRBV2 and J is TRBJ1-1; D gene uncertain. This CDR3 has 13 residues. The V gene lost 10 bases and the J gene lost 0 bases, with 12 bases spanning the gap. Germline V gives CDR1 SNHLY, CDR2 FYNNEI. The chain's CDR3 is CANPSTLNTEAFF. CDR3 sequence (DNA): TGTGCCAACCCCTCGACCCTGAACACTGAAGCTTTCTTT. Combining the CDR3 with reference TRBV2 and TRBJ1-1 gives the whole variable domain EPEVTQTPSHQVTQMGQEVILRCVPISNHLYFYWYRQILGQKVEFLVSFYNNEISEKSEIFDDQFSVERPDGSNFTLKIRSTKLEDSAMYFCANPSTLNTEAFFGQGTRLTVV.

V usage is TRBV21-1 and J usage is TRBJ1-1. TRBV21-1 is a recognized pseudogene. This CDR3 is 12 amino acids long. The CDR3 spells CASSKGGTEAFF. The CDR3 DNA reads as TGTGCCAGCAGCAAAGGTGGCACTGAAGCTTTCTTT.

This rearrangement joins TRBV4-2 to TRBJ2-2; no reliable D call. Germline V gene data show CDR1 as LGHNA and CDR2 as YNFKEQ. This CDR3 contains 13 residues. The germline V and J ends were trimmed by 0 bases and 3 bases, with 2 bases remaining between them. The CDR3 DNA follows: TGTGCCAGCAGCCAAGATCACACCGGGGAGCTGTTTTTT. It translates to CASSQDHTGELFF.

The chain is built from TRBV6-2 or TRBV6-3 and TRBJ1-2; 8 nucleotides match TRBD1. Germline CDR1 is MNHEY and CDR2 is SVGEGT. V shed 2 bases, J shed 4 bases, and the junction held 3 bases outside the gene matches. The CDR3 runs to 14 residues. This chain's CDR3 is CASSYVQGVYGYTF. CDR3 in DNA: TGTGCCAGCAGTTACGTACAGGGGGTCTATGGCTACACCTTC.

Only one count was recorded for this clone. The CDR3 loop reads CATSSNARDRGRGTEAFF. CDR3 nucleotide sequence: TGTGCCACCAGCAGTAACGCCCGGGACAGGGGGCGAGGGACTGAAGCTTTCTTT. This sequence joins TRBV15 and TRBJ1-1, with TRBD1 identical over 12 bases. The CDR3 length is 18 residues. V lost 3 bases and J lost 5; bases outside the gene matches: 13. Germline V gene sequence: CDR1 LNHNV, CDR2 YYDKDF (reference sequence).

V is TRBV3-1 (or the pseudogene TRBV3-2) and J is TRBJ2-1; 9 bases map to TRBD2. The CDR3 contains 16 residues. Germline V gives CDR1 LGHDT, CDR2 YNNKEL (reference sequence). V was pared by 1 base and J by 9 bases, with 10 bases of the junction left unmatched. The CDR3, as DNA: TGTGCCAGCAGCCAAGGCGTTGCGGGAGGGTATGGTGAGCAGTTCTTC. Its protein product is CASSQGVAGGYGEQFF.

The chain carries TRBV30 and TRBJ1-5; D ambiguous. Germline V lookup: CDR1 GTSNPN, CDR2 SVGIG (reference sequence). The V end lost 0 bases, the J end lost 7 bases, and 4 bases lay between the germline ends. The CDR3 is 11 amino acids. CDR3 sequence reads: CAWSVLQPQHF. The CDR3 DNA sequence: TGTGCCTGGAGTGTACTCCAGCCCCAGCATTTT. Full variable domain (missing parts from reference TRBV30 and TRBJ1-5): SQTIHQWPATLVQPVGSPLSLECTVEGTSNPNLYWYRQAAGRGLQLLFYSVGIGQISSEVPQNLSASRPQDRQFILSSKKLLLSDSGFYLCAWSVLQPQHFGDGTRLSIL.

Regarding this clone: Other DNA sequences in the same sample also yield this CDR3. The chain joins TRBV20-1 to TRBJ2-5; a weak D match, TRBD2 (5 bases). Per germline, CDR1 DFQATT and CDR2 SNEGSKA (reference sequence). The CDR3 contains 11 residues. Deletions cut 5 bases from V and 5 bases from J, with 9 bases between. As DNA, the CDR3 is TGCAGTGCTCGACTACGGGAGACCCAGTACTTC. Its protein product is CSARLRETQYF.